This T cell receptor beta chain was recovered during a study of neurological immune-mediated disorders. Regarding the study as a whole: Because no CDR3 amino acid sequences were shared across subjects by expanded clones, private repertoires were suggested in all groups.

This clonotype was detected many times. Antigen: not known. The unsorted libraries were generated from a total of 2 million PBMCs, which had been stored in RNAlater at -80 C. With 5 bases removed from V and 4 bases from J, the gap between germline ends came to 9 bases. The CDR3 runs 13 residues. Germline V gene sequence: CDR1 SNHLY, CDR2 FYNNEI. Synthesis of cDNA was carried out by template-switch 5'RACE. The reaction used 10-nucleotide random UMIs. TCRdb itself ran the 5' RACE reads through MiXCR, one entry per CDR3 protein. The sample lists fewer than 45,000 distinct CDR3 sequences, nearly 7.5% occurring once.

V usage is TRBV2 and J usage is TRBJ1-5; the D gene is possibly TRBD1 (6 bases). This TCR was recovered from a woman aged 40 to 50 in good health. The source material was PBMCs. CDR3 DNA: TGTGCCAGCAGTCAACAGGGAAATCAGCCCCAGCATTTT. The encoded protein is CASSQQGNQPQHF. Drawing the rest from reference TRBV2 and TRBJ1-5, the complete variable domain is EPEVTQTPSHQVTQMGQEVILRCVPISNHLYFYWYRQILGQKVEFLVSFYNNEISEKSEIFDDQFSVERPDGSNFTLKIRSTKLEDSAMYFCASSQQGNQPQHFGDGTRLSIL.